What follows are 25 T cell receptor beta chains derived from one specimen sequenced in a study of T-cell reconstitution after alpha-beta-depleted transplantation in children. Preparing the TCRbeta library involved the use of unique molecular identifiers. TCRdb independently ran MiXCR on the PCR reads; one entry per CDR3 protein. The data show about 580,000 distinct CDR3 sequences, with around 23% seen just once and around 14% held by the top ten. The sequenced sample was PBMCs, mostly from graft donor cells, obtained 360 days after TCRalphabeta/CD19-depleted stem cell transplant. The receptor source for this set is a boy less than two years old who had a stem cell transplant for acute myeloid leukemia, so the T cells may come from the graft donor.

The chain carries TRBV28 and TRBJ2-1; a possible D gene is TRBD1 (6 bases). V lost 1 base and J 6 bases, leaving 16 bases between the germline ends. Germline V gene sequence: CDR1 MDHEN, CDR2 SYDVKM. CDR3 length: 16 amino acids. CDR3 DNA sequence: TGTGCCAGCAGTTTATTGTCCAATTTGGGGGCCAATGAGCAGTTCTTC. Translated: CASSLLSNLGANEQFF.

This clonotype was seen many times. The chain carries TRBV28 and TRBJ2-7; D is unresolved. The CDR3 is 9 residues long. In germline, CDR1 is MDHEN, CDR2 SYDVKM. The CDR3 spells CASRYEQYV. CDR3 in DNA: TGTGCGTCGCGGTACGAGCAGTACGTC.

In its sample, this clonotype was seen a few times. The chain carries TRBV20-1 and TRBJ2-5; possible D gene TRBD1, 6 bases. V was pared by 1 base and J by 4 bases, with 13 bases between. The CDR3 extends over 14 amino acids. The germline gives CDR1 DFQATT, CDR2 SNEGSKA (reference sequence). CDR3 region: CSARGRGQIETQYF. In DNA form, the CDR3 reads TGCAGTGCTAGAGGCAGGGGACAAATAGAGACCCAGTACTTC.

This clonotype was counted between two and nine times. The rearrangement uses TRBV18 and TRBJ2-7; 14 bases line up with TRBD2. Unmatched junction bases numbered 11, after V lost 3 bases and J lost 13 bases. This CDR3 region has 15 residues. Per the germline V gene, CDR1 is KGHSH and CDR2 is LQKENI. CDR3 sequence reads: CASSPGTSGGPFFYF. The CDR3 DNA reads TGTGCCAGCTCACCGGGGACTAGCGGGGGCCCGTTCTTTTACTTC.

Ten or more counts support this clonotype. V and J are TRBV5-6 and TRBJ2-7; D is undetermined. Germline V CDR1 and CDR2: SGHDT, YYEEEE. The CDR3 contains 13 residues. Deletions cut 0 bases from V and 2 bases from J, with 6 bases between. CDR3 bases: TGTGCCAGCAGCTTGGCAACCACCTACGAGCAGTACTTC. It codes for CASSLATTYEQYF.

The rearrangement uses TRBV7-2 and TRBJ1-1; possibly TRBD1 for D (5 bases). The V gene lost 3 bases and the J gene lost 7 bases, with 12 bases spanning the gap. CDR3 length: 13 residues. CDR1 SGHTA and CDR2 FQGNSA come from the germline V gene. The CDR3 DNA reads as TGTGCCAGCAGCTTGGGCGGGGACGTTGAAGCTTTCTTT. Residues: CASSLGGDVEAFF.

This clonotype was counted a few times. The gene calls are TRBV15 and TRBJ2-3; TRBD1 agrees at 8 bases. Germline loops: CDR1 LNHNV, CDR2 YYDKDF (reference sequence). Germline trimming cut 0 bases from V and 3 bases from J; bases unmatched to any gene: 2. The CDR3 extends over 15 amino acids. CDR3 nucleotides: TGTGCCACCAGCAGAGATACAGGGGGAACAGATACGCAGTATTTT. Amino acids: CATSRDTGGTDTQYF.

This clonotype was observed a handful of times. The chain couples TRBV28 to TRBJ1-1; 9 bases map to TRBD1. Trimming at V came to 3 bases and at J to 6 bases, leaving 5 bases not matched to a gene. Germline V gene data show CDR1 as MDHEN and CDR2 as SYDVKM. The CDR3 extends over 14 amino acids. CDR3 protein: CASSFGQGWSEAFF. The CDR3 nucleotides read TGTGCCAGCAGTTTTGGACAGGGGTGGTCTGAAGCTTTCTTT.

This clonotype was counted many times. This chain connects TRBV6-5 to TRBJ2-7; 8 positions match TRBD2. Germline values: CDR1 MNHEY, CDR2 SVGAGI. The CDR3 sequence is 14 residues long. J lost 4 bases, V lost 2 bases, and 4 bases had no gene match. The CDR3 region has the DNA TGTGCCAGCAGTTACCAGCGGGGGAATTACGAGCAGTACTTC. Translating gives CASSYQRGNYEQYF.

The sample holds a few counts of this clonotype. This chain's CDR3 is CSARDRALGNQPQHF. The CDR3 DNA is TGCAGTGCTAGAGACAGGGCGCTGGGCAATCAGCCCCAGCATTTT. The V and J genes are TRBV20-1 and TRBJ1-5; weak D call: TRBD1 (5 bases). This CDR3 has 15 amino acids. Germline CDR1 is DFQATT and CDR2 is SNEGSKA (reference sequence). Trimming removed 0 bases from V and 2 bases from J, with 11 bases in between.

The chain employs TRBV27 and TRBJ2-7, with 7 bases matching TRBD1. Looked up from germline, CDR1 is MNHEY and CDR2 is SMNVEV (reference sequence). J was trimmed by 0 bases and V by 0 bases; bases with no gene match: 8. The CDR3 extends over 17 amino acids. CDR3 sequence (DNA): TGTGCCAGCAGTTTATCAAGGGGGCTAGGGAGCTCCTACGAGCAGTACTTC. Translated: CASSLSRGLGSSYEQYF.

In DNA form, the CDR3 reads TGTGCCAGCAGCTTTTCCTCCGGGAGGCGGGACAATGAGCAGTTCTTC. This codes for CASSFSSGRRDNEQFF. This sequence joins TRBV11-2 and TRBJ2-1; the match to TRBD2 covers 7 bases. The CDR3 is 16 amino acids. Per the germline V gene, CDR1 is SGHAT and CDR2 is FQNNGV. Germline trimming cut 3 bases from V and 5 bases from J; bases unmatched to any gene: 10. The whole variable domain, filled in from reference TRBV11-2 and TRBJ2-1, reads EAGVAQSPRYKIIEKRQSVAFWCNPISGHATLYWYQQILGQGPKLLIQFQNNGVVDDSQLPKDRFSAERLKGVDSTLKIQPAKLEDSAVYLCASSFSSGRRDNEQFFGPGTRLTVL.

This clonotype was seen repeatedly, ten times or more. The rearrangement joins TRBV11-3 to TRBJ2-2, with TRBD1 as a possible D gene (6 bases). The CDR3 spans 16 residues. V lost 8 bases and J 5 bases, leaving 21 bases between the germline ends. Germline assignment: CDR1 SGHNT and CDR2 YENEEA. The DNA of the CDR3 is TGTGCCAGCGGGGGAGCGAGCAGGGGTTTAACCGGGGAGCTGTTTTTT. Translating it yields CASGGASRGLTGELFF.

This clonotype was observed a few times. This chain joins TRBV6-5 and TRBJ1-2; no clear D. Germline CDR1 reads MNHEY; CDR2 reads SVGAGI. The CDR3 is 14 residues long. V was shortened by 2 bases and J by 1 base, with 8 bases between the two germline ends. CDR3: CASSYRSHNYGYTF. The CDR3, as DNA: TGTGCCAGCAGTTACCGGTCCCATAACTATGGCTACACCTTC.

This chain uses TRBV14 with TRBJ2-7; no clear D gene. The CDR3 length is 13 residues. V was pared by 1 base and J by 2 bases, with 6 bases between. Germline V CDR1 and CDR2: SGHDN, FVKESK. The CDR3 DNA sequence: TGTGCCAGCAGCCAAGGGATAGCCTACGAGCAGTACTTC. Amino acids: CASSQGIAYEQYF. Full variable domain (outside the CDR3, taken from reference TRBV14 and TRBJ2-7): EAGVTQFPSHSVIEKGQTVTLRCDPISGHDNLYWYRRVMGKEIKFLLHFVKESKQDESGMPNNRFLAERTGGTYSTLKVQPAELEDSGVYFCASSQGIAYEQYFGPGTRLTVT.

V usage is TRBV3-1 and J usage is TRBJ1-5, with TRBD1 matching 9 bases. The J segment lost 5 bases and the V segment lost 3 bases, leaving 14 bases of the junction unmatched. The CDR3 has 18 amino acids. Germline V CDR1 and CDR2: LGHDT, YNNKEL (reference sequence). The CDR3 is CASSHTAGTGWNDQPQHF. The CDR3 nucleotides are TGTGCCAGCAGCCATACGGCCGGGACAGGGTGGAATGATCAGCCCCAGCATTTT.

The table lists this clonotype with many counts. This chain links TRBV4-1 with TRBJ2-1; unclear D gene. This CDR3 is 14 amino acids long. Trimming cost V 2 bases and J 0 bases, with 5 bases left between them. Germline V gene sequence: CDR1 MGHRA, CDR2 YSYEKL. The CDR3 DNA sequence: TGCGCCAGCAGCCAACCGTTCTCCTACAATGAGCAGTTCTTC. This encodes CASSQPFSYNEQFF.

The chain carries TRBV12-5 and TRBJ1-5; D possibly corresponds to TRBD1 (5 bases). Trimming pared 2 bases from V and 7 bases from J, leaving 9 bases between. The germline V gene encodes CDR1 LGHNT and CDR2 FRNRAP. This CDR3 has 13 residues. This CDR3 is CASGLSGNQPQHF. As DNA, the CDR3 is TGTGCTAGTGGTTTGTCAGGGAACCAGCCCCAGCATTTT.

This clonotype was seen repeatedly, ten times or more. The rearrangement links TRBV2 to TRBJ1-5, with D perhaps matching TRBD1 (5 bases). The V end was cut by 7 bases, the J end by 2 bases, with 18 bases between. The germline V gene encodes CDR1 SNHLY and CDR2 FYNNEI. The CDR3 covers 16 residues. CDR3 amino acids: CASTKRGGPGNQPQHF. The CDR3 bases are TGTGCCAGCACCAAAAGGGGAGGCCCCGGCAATCAGCCCCAGCATTTT.

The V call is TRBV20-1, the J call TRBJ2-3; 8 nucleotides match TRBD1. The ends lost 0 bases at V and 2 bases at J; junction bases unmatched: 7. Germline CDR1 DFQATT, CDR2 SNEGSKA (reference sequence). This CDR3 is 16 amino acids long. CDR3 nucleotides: TGCAGTGCTAGAGATACCAGGGGGCTGGTCACAGATACGCAGTATTTT. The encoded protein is CSARDTRGLVTDTQYF.

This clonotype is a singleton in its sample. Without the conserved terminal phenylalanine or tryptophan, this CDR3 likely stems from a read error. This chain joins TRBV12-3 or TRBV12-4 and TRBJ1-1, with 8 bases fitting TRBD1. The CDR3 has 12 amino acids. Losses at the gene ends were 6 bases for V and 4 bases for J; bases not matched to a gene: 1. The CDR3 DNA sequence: TGTGCCAGCAGAACAGGGGGCACTGAAGCTTTCTAT. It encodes CASRTGGTEAFY.

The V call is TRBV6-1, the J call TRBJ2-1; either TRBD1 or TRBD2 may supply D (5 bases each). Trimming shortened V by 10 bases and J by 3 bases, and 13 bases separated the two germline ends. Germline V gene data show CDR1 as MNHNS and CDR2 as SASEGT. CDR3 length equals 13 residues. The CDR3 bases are TGTGCCACCGGACTGGGGGACTACAATGAGCAGTTCTTC. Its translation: CATGLGDYNEQFF.

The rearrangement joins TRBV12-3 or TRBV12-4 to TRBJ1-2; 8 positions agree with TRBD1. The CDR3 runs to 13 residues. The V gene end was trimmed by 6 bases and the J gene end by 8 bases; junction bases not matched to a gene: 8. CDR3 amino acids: CASSPAQGVGYTF. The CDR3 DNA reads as TGTGCCAGCAGCCCCGCACAGGGGGTCGGCTACACCTTC.

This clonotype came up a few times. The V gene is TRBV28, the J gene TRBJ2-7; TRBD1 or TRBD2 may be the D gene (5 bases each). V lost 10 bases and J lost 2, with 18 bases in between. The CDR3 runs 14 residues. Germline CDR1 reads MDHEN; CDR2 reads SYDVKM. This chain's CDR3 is CATTPGANTYEQYF. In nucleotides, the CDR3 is TGTGCCACCACCCCCGGGGCGAACACCTACGAGCAGTACTTC.

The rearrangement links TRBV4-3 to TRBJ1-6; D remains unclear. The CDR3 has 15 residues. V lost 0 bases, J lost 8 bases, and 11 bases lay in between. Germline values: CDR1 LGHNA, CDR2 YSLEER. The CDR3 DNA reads TGCGCCAGCAGCCAAGAATCGCGGCGGGATTCACCCCTCCACTTT. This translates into CASSQESRRDSPLHF.